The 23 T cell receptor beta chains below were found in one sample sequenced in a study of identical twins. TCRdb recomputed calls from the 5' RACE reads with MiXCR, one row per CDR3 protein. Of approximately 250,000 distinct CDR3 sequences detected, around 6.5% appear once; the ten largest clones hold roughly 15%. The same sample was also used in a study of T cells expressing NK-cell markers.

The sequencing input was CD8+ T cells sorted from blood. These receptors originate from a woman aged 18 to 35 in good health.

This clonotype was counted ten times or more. The CDR3 DNA reads as TGTGCCAGCAGCCAGGCATGGGGATGGGGGACTCTACGAGAGACCCAGTACTTC. Translation gives CASSQAWGWGTLRETQYF. This chain links TRBV3-1 with TRBJ2-5; D may be TRBD2 (6 bases). This CDR3 has 18 amino acids. Trimming left V 3 bases short and J 4 bases short, with 24 bases between. Per the germline V gene, CDR1 is LGHDT and CDR2 is YNNKEL (reference sequence).

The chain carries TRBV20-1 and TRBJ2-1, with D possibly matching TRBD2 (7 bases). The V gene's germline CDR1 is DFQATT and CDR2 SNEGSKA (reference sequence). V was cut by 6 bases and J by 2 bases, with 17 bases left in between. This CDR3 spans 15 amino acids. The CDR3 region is CSAPPWEGAYNEQFF. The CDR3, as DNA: TGCAGTGCCCCCCCCTGGGAGGGGGCCTACAATGAGCAGTTCTTC.

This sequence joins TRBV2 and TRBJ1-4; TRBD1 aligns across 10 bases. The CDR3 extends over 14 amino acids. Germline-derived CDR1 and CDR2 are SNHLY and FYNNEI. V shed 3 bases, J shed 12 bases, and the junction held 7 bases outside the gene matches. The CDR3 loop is CASSDGGTGAELFF. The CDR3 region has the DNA TGTGCCAGCAGTGACGGGGGGACAGGGGCAGAACTGTTTTTT.

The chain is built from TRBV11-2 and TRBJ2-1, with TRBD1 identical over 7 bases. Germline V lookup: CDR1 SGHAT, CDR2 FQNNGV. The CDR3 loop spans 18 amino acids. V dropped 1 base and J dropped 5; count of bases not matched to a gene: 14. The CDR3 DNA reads TGTGCCAGCAGCTTAGTACCAACAGGGGTTAGGGGGAACAATGAGCAGTTCTTC. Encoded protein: CASSLVPTGVRGNNEQFF.

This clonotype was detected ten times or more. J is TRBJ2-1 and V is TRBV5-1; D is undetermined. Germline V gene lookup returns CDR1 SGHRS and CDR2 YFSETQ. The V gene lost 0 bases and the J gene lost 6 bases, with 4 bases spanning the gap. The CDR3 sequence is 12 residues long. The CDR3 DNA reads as TGCGCCAGCAGCTTGGTTTTCAATGAGCAGTTCTTC. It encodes CASSLVFNEQFF. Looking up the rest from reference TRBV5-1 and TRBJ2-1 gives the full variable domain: KAGVTQTPRYLIKTRGQQVTLSCSPISGHRSVSWYQQTPGQGLQFLFEYFSETQRNKGNFPGRFSGRQFSNSRSEMNVSTLELGDSALYLCASSLVFNEQFFGPGTRLTVL.

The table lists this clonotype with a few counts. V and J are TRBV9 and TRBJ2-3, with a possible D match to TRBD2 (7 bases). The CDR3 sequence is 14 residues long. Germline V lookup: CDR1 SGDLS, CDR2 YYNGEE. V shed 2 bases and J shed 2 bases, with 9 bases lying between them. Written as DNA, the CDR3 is TGTGCCAGCAGCGTGGCGGGGGCCACAGATACGCAGTATTTT. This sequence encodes CASSVAGATDTQYF.

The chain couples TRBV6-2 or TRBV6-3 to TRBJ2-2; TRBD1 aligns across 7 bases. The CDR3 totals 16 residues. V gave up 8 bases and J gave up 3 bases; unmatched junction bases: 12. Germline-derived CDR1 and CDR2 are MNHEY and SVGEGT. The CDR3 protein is CASSKDREGDTGELFF. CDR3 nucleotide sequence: TGTGCCAGCTCAAAAGACAGGGAAGGGGACACCGGGGAGCTGTTTTTT.

CDR3 DNA: TGTGCCAGCAGCTCCTCCCATTGGGGGAGTACAGATACGCAGTATTTT. This codes for CASSSSHWGSTDTQYF. The chain combines TRBV11-2 with TRBJ2-3; D assignment may be TRBD1 or TRBD2 (5 bases each). The length of the CDR3 is 16 residues. Trimming cost V 4 bases and J 3 bases, with 17 bases left between them. Germline V gene sequence: CDR1 SGHAT, CDR2 FQNNGV.

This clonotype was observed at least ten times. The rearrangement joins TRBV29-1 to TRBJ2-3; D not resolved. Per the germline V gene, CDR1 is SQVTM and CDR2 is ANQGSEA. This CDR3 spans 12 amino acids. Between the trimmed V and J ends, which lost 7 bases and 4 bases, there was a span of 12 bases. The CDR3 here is CSASRIADTQYF. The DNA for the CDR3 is TGCAGCGCCTCTAGGATCGCAGATACGCAGTATTTT.

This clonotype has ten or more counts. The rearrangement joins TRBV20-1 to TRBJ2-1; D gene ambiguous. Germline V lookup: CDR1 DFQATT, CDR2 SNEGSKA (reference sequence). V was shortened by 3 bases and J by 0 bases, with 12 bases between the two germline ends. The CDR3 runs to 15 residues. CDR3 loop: CSASPAYSSYNEQFF. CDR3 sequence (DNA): TGCAGTGCTAGCCCAGCTTACAGCTCCTACAATGAGCAGTTCTTC.

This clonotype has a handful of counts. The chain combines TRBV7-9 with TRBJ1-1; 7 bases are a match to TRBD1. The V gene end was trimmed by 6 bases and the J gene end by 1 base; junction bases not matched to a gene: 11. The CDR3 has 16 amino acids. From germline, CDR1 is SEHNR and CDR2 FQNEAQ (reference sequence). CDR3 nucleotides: TGTGCCAGCAGGCCTCTTGTTGGGACAGCGAACACTGAAGCTTTCTTT. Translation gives CASRPLVGTANTEAFF.

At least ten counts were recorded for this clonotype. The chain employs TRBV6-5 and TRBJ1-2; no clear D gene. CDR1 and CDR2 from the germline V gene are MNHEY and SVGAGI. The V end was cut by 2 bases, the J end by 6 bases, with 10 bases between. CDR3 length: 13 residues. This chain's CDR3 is CASSYVGLDGYTF. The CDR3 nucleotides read TGTGCCAGCAGTTACGTCGGTTTGGATGGCTACACCTTC.

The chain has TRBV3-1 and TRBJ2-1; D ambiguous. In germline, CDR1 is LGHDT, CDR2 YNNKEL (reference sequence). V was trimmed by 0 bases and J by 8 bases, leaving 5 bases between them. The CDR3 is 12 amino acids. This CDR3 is CASSQDLDEQFF. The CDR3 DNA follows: TGTGCCAGCAGCCAAGATTTAGATGAGCAGTTCTTC.

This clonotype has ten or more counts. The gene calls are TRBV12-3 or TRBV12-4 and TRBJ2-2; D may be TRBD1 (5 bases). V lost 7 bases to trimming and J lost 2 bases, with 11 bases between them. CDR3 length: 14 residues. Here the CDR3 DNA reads TGTGCCAGCATAGACAGAACTAACACCGGGGAGCTGTTTTTT. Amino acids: CASIDRTNTGELFF.

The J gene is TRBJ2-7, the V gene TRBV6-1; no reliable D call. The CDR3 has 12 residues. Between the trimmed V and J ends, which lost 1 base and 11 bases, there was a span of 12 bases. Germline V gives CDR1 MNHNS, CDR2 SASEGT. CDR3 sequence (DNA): TGTGCCAGCAGTGAAGGCAGCCGGTTAGAGTACTTC. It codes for CASSEGSRLEYF.

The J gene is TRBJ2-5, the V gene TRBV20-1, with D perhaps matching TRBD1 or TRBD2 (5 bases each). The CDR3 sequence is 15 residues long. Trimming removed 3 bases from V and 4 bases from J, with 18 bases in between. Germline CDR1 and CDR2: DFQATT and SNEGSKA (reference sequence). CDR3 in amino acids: CSARTPEGDPETQYF. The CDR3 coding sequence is TGCAGTGCTAGGACACCTGAAGGGGACCCAGAGACCCAGTACTTC.

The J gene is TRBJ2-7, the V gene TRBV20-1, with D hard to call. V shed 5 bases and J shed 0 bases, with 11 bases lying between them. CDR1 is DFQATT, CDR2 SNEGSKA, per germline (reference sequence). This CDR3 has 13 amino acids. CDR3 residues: CSASTANSYEQYF. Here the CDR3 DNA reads TGCAGTGCTTCCACAGCGAACTCCTACGAGCAGTACTTC.

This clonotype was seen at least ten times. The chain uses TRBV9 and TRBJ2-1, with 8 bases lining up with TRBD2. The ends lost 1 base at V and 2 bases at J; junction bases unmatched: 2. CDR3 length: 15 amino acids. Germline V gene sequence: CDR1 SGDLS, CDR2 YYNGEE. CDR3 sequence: CASSVPGGPYNEQFF. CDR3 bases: TGTGCCAGCAGCGTACCGGGAGGGCCCTACAATGAGCAGTTCTTC.

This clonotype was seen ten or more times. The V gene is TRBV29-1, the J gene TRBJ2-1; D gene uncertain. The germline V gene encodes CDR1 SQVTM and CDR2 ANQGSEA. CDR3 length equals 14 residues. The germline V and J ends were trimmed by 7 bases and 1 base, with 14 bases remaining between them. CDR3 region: CSATAIGSYNEQFF. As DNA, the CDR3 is TGCAGCGCTACCGCGATTGGGTCCTACAATGAGCAGTTCTTC.

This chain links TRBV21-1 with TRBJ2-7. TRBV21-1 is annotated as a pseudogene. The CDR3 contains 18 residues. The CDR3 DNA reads TGTGCCAGCAGCAAAATGCCGGCGTTAGAAAATTGGAACCACGAGCAGTACTTC. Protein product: CASSKMPALENWNHEQYF.

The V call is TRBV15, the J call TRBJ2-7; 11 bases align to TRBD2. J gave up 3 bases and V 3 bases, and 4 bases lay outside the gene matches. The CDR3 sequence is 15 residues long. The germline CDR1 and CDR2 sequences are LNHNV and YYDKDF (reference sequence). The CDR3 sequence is CATSRGTSGVYEQYF. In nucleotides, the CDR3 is TGTGCCACCAGCAGGGGGACTAGCGGAGTCTACGAGCAGTACTTC.

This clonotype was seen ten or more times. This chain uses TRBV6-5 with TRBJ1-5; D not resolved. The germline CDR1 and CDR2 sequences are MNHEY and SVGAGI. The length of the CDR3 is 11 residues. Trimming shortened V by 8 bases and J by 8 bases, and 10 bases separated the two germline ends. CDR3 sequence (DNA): TGTGCCAGCGGGGTCCGTGAGCCCCAGCATTTT. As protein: CASGVREPQHF.

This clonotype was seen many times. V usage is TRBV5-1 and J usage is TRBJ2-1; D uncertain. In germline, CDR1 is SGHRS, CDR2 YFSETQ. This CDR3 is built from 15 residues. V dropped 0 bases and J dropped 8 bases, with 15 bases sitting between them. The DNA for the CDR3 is TGCGCCAGCAGCTTGGAAGCGACTGGACCCGATGAGCAGTTCTTC. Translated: CASSLEATGPDEQFF.